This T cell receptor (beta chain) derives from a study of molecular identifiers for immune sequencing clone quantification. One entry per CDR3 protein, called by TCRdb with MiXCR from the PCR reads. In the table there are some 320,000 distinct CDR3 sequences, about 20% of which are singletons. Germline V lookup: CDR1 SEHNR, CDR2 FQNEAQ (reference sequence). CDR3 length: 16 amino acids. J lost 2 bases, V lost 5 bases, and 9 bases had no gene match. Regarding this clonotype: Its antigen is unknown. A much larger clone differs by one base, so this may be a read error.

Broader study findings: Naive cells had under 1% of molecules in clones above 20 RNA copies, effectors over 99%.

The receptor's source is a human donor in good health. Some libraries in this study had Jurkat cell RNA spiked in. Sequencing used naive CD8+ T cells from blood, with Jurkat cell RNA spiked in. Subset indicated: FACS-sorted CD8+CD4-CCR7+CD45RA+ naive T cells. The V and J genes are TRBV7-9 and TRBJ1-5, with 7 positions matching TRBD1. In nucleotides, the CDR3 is TGTGCCAGCAGCCCAACCGACAGGGTTGGCAATCAGCCCCAGCATTTT. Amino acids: CASSPTDRVGNQPQHF.